This TCR beta chain was identified in a study of T cells in Graves' hyperthyroidism and ophthalmopathy. Regarding the study as a whole: Ophthalmopathy could be told apart from stable hyperthyroidism with a 13 V-J model.

Turning to this clonotype: The antigen is unknown.

The CDR3 covers 14 residues. Germline V gives CDR1 SGDLS, CDR2 YYNGEE. J was trimmed by 3 bases and V by 4 bases; bases with no gene match: 6. Ophthalmopathy in the patients scored at least 3 on Clinical Activity Score and at least 4 on NOSPECS grade, lasting under 3 months. Amplification targeted TCR beta CDR3 regions from RNA transcripts. Researchers ran a first-round RT-PCR on the TCR CDR3 using the HTBI primer set. Each CDR3 protein gets one entry after TCRdb re-called the multiplex PCR reads with MiXCR. The data contain hundreds of thousands of distinct CDR3 sequences, around 15% of them singletons.

The sample taken for sequencing was blood. The rearrangement links TRBV9 to TRBJ2-7; the match to TRBD2 covers 8 bases. The source is a woman between 35 and 50 years old with Graves' ophthalmopathy. The CDR3 loop reads CASSLSGSIYEQYF. CDR3 bases: TGTGCCAGCAGCCTCAGCGGGAGTATCTACGAGCAGTACTTC.